Below are 15 T cell receptor beta chains sequenced from a single sample in a study of beta chain features in type 1 diabetes. Reverse transcription of all isolated RNA meant that expressed TCRB transcripts were sequenced. TCRdb's table, derived via immunoSEQ multiplex PCR, lists solely in-frame clones and lacks some. The sample yields under 300,000 clones, 7.5% to 9.5% seen once. Sequenced sample: central memory CD4+ T cells from blood. These receptors all come from a woman aged 18-29 years in good health.

The V call is TRBV18, the J call TRBJ1-1; D remains unclear. The germline V and J ends were trimmed by 4 bases and 5 bases, with 17 bases remaining between them. Germline V gene sequence: CDR1 KGHSH, CDR2 LQKENI. The CDR3 covers 15 residues. CDR3 sequence (DNA): TGTGCCAGCTCACAACTCGGGGAGGTTGGGACTGAAGCTTTCTTT. Amino acid sequence: CASSQLGEVGTEAFF.

The chain recombines TRBV7-2 with TRBJ2-7; 8 nucleotides agree with TRBD2. The junction had 7 bases not matched to a gene; V was cut back by 6 bases and J by 0 bases. CDR1 and CDR2 from the germline V gene are SGHTA and FQGNSA. CDR3 length: 15 residues. CDR3 amino acids: CASREAGGNSYEQYF. CDR3 in DNA: TGTGCCAGCAGGGAGGCGGGAGGTAACTCCTACGAGCAGTACTTC.

This clone has a handful of counts. The J gene is TRBJ1-5, the V gene TRBV19; TRBD1 aligns across 9 bases. The ends lost 7 bases at V and 2 bases at J; junction bases unmatched: 9. The germline V gene encodes CDR1 LNHDA and CDR2 SQIVND (reference sequence). This CDR3 contains 16 residues. CDR3 nucleotides: TGTGCCAGTACCTACAGGACAGGGGTCCGCAATCAGCCCCAGCATTTT. It is translated as CASTYRTGVRNQPQHF.

This chain uses TRBV5-1 with TRBJ2-5; 8 bases map to TRBD2. The CDR3 is 17 amino acids. Germline loops: CDR1 SGHRS, CDR2 YFSETQ. Germline trimming cut 0 bases from V and 2 bases from J; bases unmatched to any gene: 9. The CDR3 reads CASSLGVAGTTQETQYF. DNA of the CDR3: TGCGCCAGCAGCTTGGGAGTAGCGGGAACAACGCAAGAGACCCAGTACTTC.

J is TRBJ1-5 and V is TRBV6-6; tentative D call: TRBD1 (5 bases). V gave up 0 bases and J gave up 6 bases, with 9 bases separating them. This CDR3 has 14 residues. Germline CDR1 and CDR2: MNHNY and SVGAGI (reference sequence). The CDR3 protein is CASSYSGAGQPQHF. Written as DNA, the CDR3 is TGTGCCAGCAGTTACTCTGGGGCCGGTCAGCCCCAGCATTTT.

The chain recombines TRBV7-8 with TRBJ1-4; D not certain. V lost 0 bases to trimming and J lost 8 bases, with 13 bases between them. Germline V CDR1 and CDR2: SGHVS, FQNEAQ. The CDR3 has 15 amino acids. This CDR3 is CASSLAGGRGEKLFF. DNA for the CDR3: TGTGCCAGCAGCTTAGCTGGCGGCCGAGGAGAAAAACTGTTTTTT.

The genes are TRBV11-3 and TRBJ2-5; D gene uncertain. From germline, CDR1 is SGHNT and CDR2 YENEEA. The CDR3 consists of 11 residues. The V gene lost 5 bases and the J gene lost 4 bases, with 5 bases spanning the gap. Here the CDR3 reads CASSTRETQYF. CDR3 nucleotides: TGTGCCAGCAGCACTCGAGAGACCCAGTACTTC.

The V call is TRBV6-6, the J call TRBJ1-2; D is perhaps TRBD1 (6 bases). The CDR3 runs 14 residues. V was cut by 2 bases and J by 2 bases, with 9 bases left in between. Per germline, CDR1 MNHNY and CDR2 SVGAGI (reference sequence). CDR3 in DNA: TGTGCCAGCAGTTACACAACAGGGAACTATGGCTACACCTTC. Residues: CASSYTTGNYGYTF.

This clone has a handful of counts. The V and J genes are TRBV7-2 and TRBJ2-1; 10 nucleotides agree with TRBD1. The CDR3 sequence is 14 residues long. V shed 5 bases, J shed 10 bases, and the junction held 8 bases outside the gene matches. Germline CDR1 is SGHTA and CDR2 is FQGNSA. CDR3 DNA sequence: TGTGCCAGCAGCAACCGGGACAGGGGCGGGGAGCAGTTCTTC. It codes for CASSNRDRGGEQFF.

This clone was recorded at least ten times. The V gene is TRBV14, the J gene TRBJ2-7, with D possibly called TRBD1 or TRBD2 (5 bases each). The CDR3 runs 12 residues. Germline loops: CDR1 SGHDN, CDR2 FVKESK. V lost 6 bases and J lost 2, with 8 bases in between. The DNA for the CDR3 is TGTGCCAGCAGTTGGGGGACCTACGAGCAGTACTTC. Encoded protein: CASSWGTYEQYF.

The V call is TRBV5-6, the J call TRBJ2-7; D is unclear. In germline, CDR1 is SGHDT, CDR2 YYEEEE. Trimming shortened V by 4 bases and J by 2 bases, and 10 bases separated the two germline ends. The CDR3 sequence is 13 residues long. The DNA for the CDR3 is TGTGCCAGCAGCCCCCCATCTGCCTACGAGCAGTACTTC. As protein: CASSPPSAYEQYF.

The chain recombines TRBV18 with TRBJ2-7; 8 nucleotides line up with TRBD1. V lost 2 bases, J lost 1 base, and 4 bases stayed unmatched. The germline V gene has CDR1 KGHSH and CDR2 LQKENI. This CDR3 spans 15 amino acids. CDR3 nucleotide sequence: TGTGCCAGCTCACCAACGACAGGGGATTCCTACGAGCAGTACGTC. Protein sequence: CASSPTTGDSYEQYV.

Regarding this clone: In the same sample, other DNA sequences code for this CDR3. The J gene is TRBJ2-5, the V gene TRBV5-1; 7 nucleotides match TRBD1. J lost 1 base, V lost 4 bases, and 1 base had no gene match. From germline, CDR1 is SGHRS and CDR2 YFSETQ. The CDR3 length is 13 residues. The CDR3 DNA reads TGCGCCAGCAGCACAGGGGTCCAAGAGACCCAGTACTTC. Protein sequence: CASSTGVQETQYF. Combining the CDR3 with reference TRBV5-1 and TRBJ2-5 gives the whole variable domain KAGVTQTPRYLIKTRGQQVTLSCSPISGHRSVSWYQQTPGQGLQFLFEYFSETQRNKGNFPGRFSGRQFSNSRSEMNVSTLELGDSALYLCASSTGVQETQYFGPGTRLLVL.

This clone was observed a few times. V usage is TRBV6-5 and J usage is TRBJ2-7, with TRBD1 matching over 8 bases. V was pared by 6 bases and J by 5 bases, with 6 bases of the junction left unmatched. CDR1 is MNHEY, CDR2 SVGAGI, per germline. This CDR3 has 13 residues. The CDR3 bases are TGTGCCAGCAGACCCTCGGACAGGGACGAGCAGTACGTC. Its translation: CASRPSDRDEQYV.

This clone occurred once. The gene calls are TRBV30 and TRBJ1-1; D not resolved. CDR1 and CDR2 (germline): GTSNPN, SVGIG (reference sequence). The germline V and J ends were trimmed by 0 bases and 0 bases, with 11 bases remaining between them. CDR3 length equals 15 residues. Written as DNA, the CDR3 is TGTGCCTGGAGTGTACATGGCCGCATGAACACTGAAGCTTTCTTT. It is translated as CAWSVHGRMNTEAFF.